This is a list of T cell receptor beta chains from one sample in a study of T-cell memory formation after mild COVID-19. Via MiXCR, TCRdb re-called the 5' RACE reads, giving one row per CDR3 protein. The table includes roughly 70,000 distinct CDR3 sequences, around 17% detected once. Sequencing used PBMCs or a T cell subset sorted from them (not recorded which). All receptors derive from an adult woman who had mild COVID-19 (a few samples of this study predate the infection). Cell type and time point are not known. Both conserved end residues are trimmed from each CDR3. Each record gives: J gene, V gene, clone size, CDR3 protein. Some rows have no size entry. The others give once, few or many, or a class for an expanded clone.

J gene: TRBJ1-2; V gene: TRBV9; clone size: .; CDR3 protein: ASSNRLGGQGLYYGYT
J gene: .; V gene: TRBV7-3; clone size: .; CDR3 protein: ASSSPPNNEQY
J gene: TRBJ2-3; V gene: TRBV9; clone size: few; CDR3 protein: ASSVYKRASTDTQY
J gene: TRBJ2-4; V gene: TRBV4-3; clone size: many; CDR3 protein: ASSQDLRVAKNIQY
J gene: TRBJ1-2; V gene: TRBV6-5; clone size: few; CDR3 protein: ASSYPGSSYGYT
J gene: TRBJ2-7; V gene: TRBV5-1; clone size: .; CDR3 protein: ASGAAGDSFYEQY
J gene: TRBJ1-2; V gene: TRBV5-4; clone size: .; CDR3 protein: ASSLVAGSGYGYT
J gene: TRBJ1-1; V gene: TRBV6-2/TRBV6-3; clone size: few; CDR3 protein: ASSYTMTGTGMNTEAF
J gene: TRBJ1-1; V gene: TRBV7-6; clone size: .; CDR3 protein: ASRRDRGQSTEAF
J gene: TRBJ2-1; V gene: TRBV11-2; clone size: .; CDR3 protein: ASSSPAGGVDEQF
J gene: TRBJ1-1; V gene: TRBV20-1; clone size: .; CDR3 protein: SARDPPGHQPRAAF
J gene: TRBJ2-5; V gene: TRBV4-1; clone size: .; CDR3 protein: ASSQDRGQQETQY
J gene: TRBJ1-1; V gene: TRBV7-8; clone size: .; CDR3 protein: ASSQGPRNTEAF
J gene: TRBJ2-1; V gene: TRBV10-3; clone size: few; CDR3 protein: AISELGTGGSPNEQF
J gene: TRBJ2-7; V gene: TRBV20-1; clone size: few; CDR3 protein: SAQNKRRSYEQY
J gene: TRBJ2-5; V gene: TRBV5-1; clone size: many; CDR3 protein: ASSWGLFGTQETQY
J gene: TRBJ1-1; V gene: TRBV9; clone size: .; CDR3 protein: ASSADAQNTEAF
J gene: TRBJ2-5; V gene: TRBV20-1; clone size: few; CDR3 protein: SARAPQGSLETQY
J gene: TRBJ2-7; V gene: TRBV7-3; clone size: .; CDR3 protein: ASSLSEGPSYEQY
J gene: TRBJ1-5; V gene: TRBV29-1; clone size: .; CDR3 protein: SVPGAGIDQPQH
J gene: TRBJ2-1; V gene: TRBV3-1; clone size: .; CDR3 protein: ASRPSGTSGRNEQF
J gene: TRBJ2-7; V gene: TRBV7-9; clone size: few; CDR3 protein: ASISGSSYEQY
J gene: TRBJ2-1; V gene: TRBV3-1; clone size: few; CDR3 protein: ASSVRPAGTSGHSSYNEQF
J gene: TRBJ1-5; V gene: TRBV7-9; clone size: .; CDR3 protein: ASSPGGSGPRH
J gene: TRBJ1-3; V gene: TRBV12-3/TRBV12-4; clone size: few; CDR3 protein: ASRVPVSGNTIY
J gene: TRBJ2-3; V gene: TRBV4-2; clone size: .; CDR3 protein: ASSQALVADTQY
J gene: TRBJ2-5; V gene: TRBV7-8; clone size: few; CDR3 protein: ASSTTTEGPGETQY
J gene: TRBJ1-1; V gene: TRBV29-1; clone size: .; CDR3 protein: SVERRLMNTEAF
J gene: TRBJ2-5; V gene: TRBV18; clone size: few; CDR3 protein: ASSPPDGQETQY
J gene: TRBJ1-1; V gene: TRBV12-3/TRBV12-4; clone size: .; CDR3 protein: ASSWQGATEAF
J gene: TRBJ2-2; V gene: TRBV29-1; clone size: few; CDR3 protein: SVGQPNTGELF
J gene: TRBJ2-7; V gene: TRBV20-1; clone size: .; CDR3 protein: SARGTSDGLYEQY
J gene: TRBJ2-7; V gene: TRBV7-9; clone size: .; CDR3 protein: ASSLGFQGGEYEQY
J gene: TRBJ2-1; V gene: TRBV7-9; clone size: .; CDR3 protein: ASSLLAGGPEEQF
J gene: TRBJ2-1; V gene: TRBV9; clone size: .; CDR3 protein: ASSPRTTYNEQF
J gene: TRBJ2-7; V gene: TRBV7-9; clone size: few; CDR3 protein: ASRDERQGRYEQY
J gene: TRBJ2-7; V gene: TRBV27; clone size: few; CDR3 protein: ASSFRGRAYEQY
J gene: TRBJ1-2; V gene: TRBV7-2; clone size: once; CDR3 protein: ASSAGPRRDYGYT
J gene: TRBJ2-1; V gene: TRBV28; clone size: .; CDR3 protein: ASSLRVLAGDEQF
J gene: TRBJ2-7; V gene: TRBV7-9; clone size: .; CDR3 protein: ASSAHYEQY